Listed here are 15 T cell receptor beta chains from one sample, sequenced in a study of shared clonotypes between healthy human individuals. Some clones are missing from TCRdb's copy, which holds only in-frame ones; the method was immunoSEQ multiplex PCR. Of 2 million to 2.5 million clones in the sample, just over 90% were seen once. The naive CD8 subset, CD45RO-negative cells positively selected for CCR7, excluded terminally differentiated effector memory CD45RA+ cells. Sequencing input: naive CD8+ T cells from PBMCs. Every receptor here comes from a man aged 18 to 35 in good health. Some clones in this sample may be carry-over from other donors' samples.

This rearrangement joins TRBV10-3 to TRBJ2-7; no reliable D call. The CDR3 covers 12 residues. Deletions cut 5 bases from V and 5 bases from J, with 10 bases between. CDR1 and CDR2 (germline): ENHRY, SYGVKD. The CDR3 DNA is TGTGCCATCAGTCCCTCATTAAACGAGCAGTACTTC. It codes for CAISPSLNEQYF.

The chain recombines TRBV27 with TRBJ2-1, with D perhaps being TRBD1 or TRBD2 (5 bases each). The germline gives CDR1 MNHEY, CDR2 SMNVEV (reference sequence). This CDR3 is built from 14 residues. V was shortened by 8 bases and J by 2 bases, with 13 bases between the two germline ends. The CDR3: CASALGTTYNEQFF. In DNA, the CDR3 is TGTGCCAGCGCGCTCGGGACGACCTACAATGAGCAGTTCTTC.

This clone was observed a single time. The chain couples TRBV6-5 to TRBJ2-1; D may be TRBD1 or TRBD2 (5 bases each). V was shortened by 3 bases and J by 4 bases, with 16 bases between the two germline ends. In germline, CDR1 is MNHEY, CDR2 SVGAGI. There are 16 residues in the CDR3. The CDR3 reads CASSYSVPGRYNEQFF. The DNA for the CDR3 is TGTGCCAGCAGTTATTCAGTCCCGGGACGTTACAATGAGCAGTTCTTC.

The table lists this clone with a few counts. The chain employs TRBV6-5 and TRBJ1-1; no clear D gene. Trimming pared 7 bases from V and 1 base from J, leaving 13 bases between. This CDR3 is 14 amino acids long. CDR1 is MNHEY and CDR2 is SVGAGI in the germline V gene. CDR3 region: CASILGNGNTEAFF. CDR3 nucleotide sequence: TGTGCCAGCATCCTAGGAAACGGGAACACTGAAGCTTTCTTT.

The table lists this clone with a count of one. The gene calls are TRBV27 and TRBJ1-4; 7 bases agree with TRBD1. The CDR3 is 15 residues long. V dropped 5 bases and J dropped 6; count of bases not matched to a gene: 9. Germline-derived CDR1 and CDR2 are MNHEY and SMNVEV (reference sequence). The CDR3 sequence: CASSLWYGQDEKLFF. Here the CDR3 DNA reads TGTGCCAGCAGTCTCTGGTACGGACAGGATGAAAAACTGTTTTTT.

The genes are TRBV9 and TRBJ2-4, with 12 bases that match TRBD2. The CDR3 extends over 16 amino acids. V dropped 4 bases and J dropped 1; count of bases not matched to a gene: 3. The germline gives CDR1 SGDLS, CDR2 YYNGEE. CDR3 loop: CASSTSGRSAKNIQYF. The CDR3, as DNA: TGTGCCAGCAGCACTAGCGGGAGGTCGGCCAAAAACATTCAGTACTTC.

The J gene is TRBJ2-1, the V gene TRBV19; D call uncertain. In germline, CDR1 is LNHDA, CDR2 SQIVND (reference sequence). Trimming took 6 bases from V and 4 from J, leaving 10 bases between them. The CDR3 is 13 residues long. CDR3 residues: CASRAPHYNEQFF. The CDR3 nucleotides are TGTGCCAGTAGGGCTCCACATTACAATGAGCAGTTCTTC.

Notes on this clone: Different DNA sequences within this sample yield the same CDR3. The J gene is TRBJ1-3, the V gene TRBV9; D is unresolved. The CDR3 is 15 amino acids. Between the trimmed V and J ends, which lost 0 bases and 0 bases, there was a span of 7 bases. Germline assignment: CDR1 SGDLS and CDR2 YYNGEE. CDR3 nucleotide sequence: TGTGCCAGCAGCGTAGGAGGTAGCTCTGGAAACACCATATATTTT. It yields the protein CASSVGGSSGNTIYF.

This chain joins TRBV7-4 and TRBJ2-7, with D possibly TRBD1 on 6 matching bases. This CDR3 region has 14 residues. CDR1 is SGHVT, CDR2 SQSDAQ, per germline. Trimming removed 4 bases from V and 0 bases from J, with 10 bases in between. The CDR3 sequence is CASSSRTVSYEQYF. CDR3 bases: TGTGCCAGCAGCTCCAGGACAGTCTCCTACGAGCAGTACTTC.

This clone was found a few times. V and J are TRBV4-1 and TRBJ1-5; maybe TRBD1 (6 bases). Germline assignment: CDR1 MGHRA and CDR2 YSYEKL. The CDR3 sequence is 15 residues long. The V gene lost 4 bases and the J gene lost 4 bases, with 14 bases spanning the gap. The CDR3 sequence is CASSPIQGANQPQHF. The CDR3 DNA reads TGCGCCAGCAGCCCCATACAGGGAGCGAATCAGCCCCAGCATTTT.

This chain links TRBV2 with TRBJ1-2; D gene unclear. The CDR3 is 14 residues long. Trimming pared 3 bases from V and 4 bases from J, leaving 12 bases between. CDR1 and CDR2 (germline): SNHLY, FYNNEI. The CDR3 spells CASSEGLAFYGYTF. CDR3 nucleotide sequence: TGTGCCAGCAGTGAGGGTCTAGCGTTCTATGGCTACACCTTC.

The V gene is TRBV7-8, the J gene TRBJ2-7; 10 nucleotides agree with TRBD1. The germline CDR1 and CDR2 sequences are SGHVS and FQNEAQ. J was trimmed by 4 bases and V by 1 base; bases with no gene match: 10. The CDR3 spans 17 residues. DNA of the CDR3: TGTGCCAGCAGCTTAGTACCCTTGACAGGGGGCGCGTACGAGCAGTACTTC. This sequence encodes CASSLVPLTGGAYEQYF.

This chain uses TRBV28 with TRBJ1-6; D is unresolved. Germline assignment: CDR1 MDHEN and CDR2 SYDVKM. The V and J ends lost 3 bases and 6 bases respectively, with 9 bases between them. The CDR3 totals 14 residues. CDR3 bases: TGTGCCAGCAGTTTCTTTGATGTTAATTCACCCCTCCACTTT. Its protein is CASSFFDVNSPLHF.

This clone came up a few times. The rearrangement joins TRBV28 to TRBJ1-5; maybe TRBD1 (5 bases). The CDR3 totals 15 residues. CDR1 is MDHEN, CDR2 SYDVKM, per germline. The ends were cut back, 3 bases at V and 5 bases at J, with 14 bases in the middle. CDR3 DNA sequence: TGTGCCAGCAGTTTGTGGGCAGGGATGGATCAGCCCCAGCATTTT. Amino acid sequence: CASSLWAGMDQPQHF.

The chain links TRBV29-1 to TRBJ2-5, with TRBD1 matching 9 bases. The J call is uncertain, as TRBJ2-7 better fits the DNA end. The CDR3 is made up of 14 amino acids. Germline V gene sequence: CDR1 SQVTM, CDR2 ANQGSEA. In DNA, the CDR3 is TGCAGCGTGGCAACAGGGGGCGGGTTCTACGAGCAGTACTTC. This sequence encodes CSVATGGGFYEQYF.